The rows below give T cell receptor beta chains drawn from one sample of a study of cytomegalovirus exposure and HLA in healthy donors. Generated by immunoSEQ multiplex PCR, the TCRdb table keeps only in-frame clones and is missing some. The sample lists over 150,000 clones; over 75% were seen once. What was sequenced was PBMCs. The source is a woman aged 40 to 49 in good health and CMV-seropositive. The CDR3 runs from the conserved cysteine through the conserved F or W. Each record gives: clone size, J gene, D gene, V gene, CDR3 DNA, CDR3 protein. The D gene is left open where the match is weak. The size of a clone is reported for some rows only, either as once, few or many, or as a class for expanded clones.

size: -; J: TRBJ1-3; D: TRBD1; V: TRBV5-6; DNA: TGTGCCAGCAGCTTGGGGACAGGGTACTCTGGAAACACCATATATTTT; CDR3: CASSLGTGYSGNTIYF
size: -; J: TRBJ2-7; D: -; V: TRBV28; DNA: TGTGCCAGCAGTAAGACCCTGACTAGCTCCTACGAGCAGTACTTC; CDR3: CASSKTLTSSYEQYF
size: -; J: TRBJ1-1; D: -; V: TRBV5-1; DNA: TGCGCCAGCAGCATCAGGGTACAGGACACTGAAGCTTTCTTT; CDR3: CASSIRVQDTEAFF
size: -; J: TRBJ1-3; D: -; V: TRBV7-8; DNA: TGTGCCAGCAGCTTAAGGGGCTCTGGAAACACCATATATTTT; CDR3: CASSLRGSGNTIYF
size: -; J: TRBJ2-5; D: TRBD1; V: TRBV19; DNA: TGTGCCAGTAGGAGAGGACAGGGGCGGGAGACCCAGTACTTC; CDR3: CASRRGQGRETQYF
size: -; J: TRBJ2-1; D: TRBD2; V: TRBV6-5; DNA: TGTGCCAGCAGTTCCGGGACTAGCGGATACAATGAGCAGTTCTTC; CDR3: CASSSGTSGYNEQFF
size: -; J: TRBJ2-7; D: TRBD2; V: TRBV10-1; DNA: TGCGCCAGCAGTAGGACTAGCGGGGCCTACGAGCAGTACTTC; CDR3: CASSRTSGAYEQYF
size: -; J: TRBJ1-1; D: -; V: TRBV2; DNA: TGTGCCAGCAGGACTTCCCCCGGCGAGGCTTTCTTT; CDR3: CASRTSPGEAFF
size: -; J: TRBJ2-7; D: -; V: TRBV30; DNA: TGTGCCTGGAGTGCGTCCGCCGGGATCCTATCCTACGAGCAGTACTTC; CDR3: CAWSASAGILSYEQYF
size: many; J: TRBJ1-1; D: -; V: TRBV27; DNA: TGTGCCAGCAAGGGGTGGGGCACTGAAGCTTTCTTT; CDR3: CASKGWGTEAFF
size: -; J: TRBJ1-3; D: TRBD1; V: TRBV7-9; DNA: TGTGCCAGCAGCACACGGGGACAGGGGGCATCGGGAAACACCATATATTTT; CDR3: CASSTRGQGASGNTIYF
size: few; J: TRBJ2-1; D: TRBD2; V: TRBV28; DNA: TGTGCCAGCAGTCTCCTAACTAGCGGGGGAGACAATGAGCAGTTCTTC; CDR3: CASSLLTSGGDNEQFF
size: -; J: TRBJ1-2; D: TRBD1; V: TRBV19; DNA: TGTGCCAGTAGCCCGACAGGGGTAAACTATGGCTACACCTTC; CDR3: CASSPTGVNYGYTF
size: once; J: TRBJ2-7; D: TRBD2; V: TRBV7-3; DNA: TGTGCCAGCAGCCGGACTAGCGGGATGGGCGAGCAGTACTTC; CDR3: CASSRTSGMGEQYF
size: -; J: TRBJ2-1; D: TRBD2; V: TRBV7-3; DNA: TGTGCCAGCGCCAGGACTAGCGGGGGTTACAATGAGCAGTTCTTC; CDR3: CASARTSGGYNEQFF
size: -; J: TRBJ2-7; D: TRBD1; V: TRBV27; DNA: TGTGCCAGCAGTCTCCTAAGGGGACAGCTCACCTACGAGCAGTACTTC; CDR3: CASSLLRGQLTYEQYF
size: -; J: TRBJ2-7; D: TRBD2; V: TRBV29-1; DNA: TGCAGCGTTGAATACCTAGCGGGAGGATTCGGCGAGCAGTACTTC; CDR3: CSVEYLAGGFGEQYF
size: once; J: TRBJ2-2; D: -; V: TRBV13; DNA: TGTGCCAGCAGCTATCCGACTGACGAGAGGGAGCTGTTTTTT; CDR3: CASSYPTDERELFF
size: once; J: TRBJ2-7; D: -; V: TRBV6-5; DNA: TGTGCCAGCAGTTACCGCGGGGCGGGTAGGTACGAGCAGTACTTC; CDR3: CASSYRGAGRYEQYF
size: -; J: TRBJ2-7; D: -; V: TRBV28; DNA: TGTGCCAGCGAGAGGGGGACACCCCTACCCTACGAGCAGTACTTC; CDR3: CASERGTPLPYEQYF
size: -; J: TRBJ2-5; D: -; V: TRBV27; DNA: TGTGCCAGCAGTCCCCAGGGTAGGGAGACCCAGTACTTC; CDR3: CASSPQGRETQYF
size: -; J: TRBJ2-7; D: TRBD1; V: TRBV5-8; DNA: TGTGCCAGCAGCTCCCGGGACAGGACCTACGAGCAGTACTTC; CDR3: CASSSRDRTYEQYF
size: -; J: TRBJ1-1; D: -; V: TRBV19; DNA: TGTGCCAGTAGCACCTTAGCCTGGGACACTGAAGCTTTCTTT; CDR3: CASSTLAWDTEAFF
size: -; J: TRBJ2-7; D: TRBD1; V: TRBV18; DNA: TGTGCCAGCTCACCTTCAACAGGGGTTACCTACGAGCAGTACTTC; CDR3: CASSPSTGVTYEQYF
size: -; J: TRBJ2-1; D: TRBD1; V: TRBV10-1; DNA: TGCGCCAGCAGTGAGATGGGGACAGGGCGGGATGAGCAGTTCTTC; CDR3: CASSEMGTGRDEQFF
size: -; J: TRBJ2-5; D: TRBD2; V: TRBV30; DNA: TGTGCCTGGAGTGTAGCGGGAGGGGGGGAGACCCAGTACTTC; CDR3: CAWSVAGGGETQYF
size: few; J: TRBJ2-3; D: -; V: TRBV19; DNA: TGTGCCAGTAGCCTAATGGCGGGCCGCACAGATACGCAGTATTTT; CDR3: CASSLMAGRTDTQYF
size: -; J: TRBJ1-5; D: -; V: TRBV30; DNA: TGTGCCTGGAGTGTACGGAGGTGGGAGGGAGGTCAGCCCCAGCATTTT; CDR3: CAWSVRRWEGGQPQHF
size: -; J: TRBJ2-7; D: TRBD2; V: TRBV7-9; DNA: TGTGCCAGCACCCCTTGGGGGTTGACTAGCAGCTACGAGCAGTACTTC; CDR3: CASTPWGLTSSYEQYF
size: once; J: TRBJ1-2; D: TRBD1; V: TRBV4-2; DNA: TGTGCCAGCAGGCGGACAGGGATAGATGGCTACACCTTC; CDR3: CASRRTGIDGYTF
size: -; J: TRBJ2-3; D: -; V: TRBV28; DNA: TGTGCCAGCAGTTTCGGCGGGAGCACAGATACGCAGTATTTT; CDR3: CASSFGGSTDTQYF
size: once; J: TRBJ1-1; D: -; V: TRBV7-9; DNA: TGTGCCAGCAGCTTAAGCGGGGGAAACACTGAAGCTTTCTTT; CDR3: CASSLSGGNTEAFF
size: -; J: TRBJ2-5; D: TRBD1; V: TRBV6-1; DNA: TGTGCCAGCGGCTTACAGGGGGGTGAGACCCAGTACTTC; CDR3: CASGLQGGETQYF
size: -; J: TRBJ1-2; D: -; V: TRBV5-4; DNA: TGTGCCAGCGGACGGGATGGAAACTATGGCTACACCTTC; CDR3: CASGRDGNYGYTF
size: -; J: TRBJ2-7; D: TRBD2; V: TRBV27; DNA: TGTGCCAGCAGTTGGACTAGCGTTCCTTCCTACGAGCAGTACTTC; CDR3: CASSWTSVPSYEQYF
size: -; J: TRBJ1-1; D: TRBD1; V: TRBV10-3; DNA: TGTGCCATCAGGCCGGGACAGGAGAACACTGAAGCTTTCTTT; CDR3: CAIRPGQENTEAFF
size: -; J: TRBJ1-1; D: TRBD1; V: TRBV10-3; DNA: TGTGCCATCAGGGATCCGGGACAGCCGAACACTGAAGCTTTCTTT; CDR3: CAIRDPGQPNTEAFF
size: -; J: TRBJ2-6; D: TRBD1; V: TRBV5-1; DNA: TGCGCCAGCAGCCCGGGGGTGCCGGGACAGGGGGCCGTCCTGACTTTC; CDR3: CASSPGVPGQGAVLTF
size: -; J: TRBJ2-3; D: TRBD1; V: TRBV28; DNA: TGTGCCAGCAGTTTTACCACCCAGGGGGCTGATACGCAGTATTTT; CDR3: CASSFTTQGADTQYF
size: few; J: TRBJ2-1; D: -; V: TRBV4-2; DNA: TGTGCCAGCAGCCAAGAGAAGGTCGGAGTCAATGAGCAGTTCTTC; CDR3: CASSQEKVGVNEQFF
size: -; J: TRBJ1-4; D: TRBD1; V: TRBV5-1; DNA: TGCGCCAGCAGCGGCGGGACAGGGGTGGCTCGCGAAAAACTGTTTTTT; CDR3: CASSGGTGVAREKLFF
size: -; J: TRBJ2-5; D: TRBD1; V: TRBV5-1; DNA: TGCGCCAGCAGCTCCCCATACAGGGGTCGGGAGACCCAGTACTTC; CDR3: CASSSPYRGRETQYF
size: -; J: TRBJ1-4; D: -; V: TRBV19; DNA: TGTGCCAGTAGTATTGAAAGACAGAGCAATGAAAAACTGTTTTTT; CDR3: CASSIERQSNEKLFF
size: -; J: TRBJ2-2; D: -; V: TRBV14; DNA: TGTGCCAGCCGAGGGGGAAGTATCACCGGGGAGCTGTTTTTT; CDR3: CASRGGSITGELFF
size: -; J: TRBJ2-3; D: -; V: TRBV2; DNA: TGTGCCAGCAGTGTGGCGACATCCCAGGACACAGATACGCAGTATTTT; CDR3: CASSVATSQDTDTQYF
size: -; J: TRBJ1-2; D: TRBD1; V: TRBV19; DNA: TGTGCCAGTAGTATCGAAGGGACAGGCTATGGCTACACCTTC; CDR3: CASSIEGTGYGYTF
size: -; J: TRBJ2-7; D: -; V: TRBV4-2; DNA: TGTGCCAGCAGCCAAGATCAAGCGGAGGTCTACGAGCAGTACTTC; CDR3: CASSQDQAEVYEQYF
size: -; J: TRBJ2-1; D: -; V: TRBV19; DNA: TGTGCCAGTGGAAGAGGCCCCCAAAGGGGATATGAGCAGTTCTTC; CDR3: CASGRGPQRGYEQFF
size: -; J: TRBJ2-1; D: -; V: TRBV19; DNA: TGTGCCACTAGGACAGCCGGGCCCTACAATGAGCAGTTCTTC; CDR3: CATRTAGPYNEQFF
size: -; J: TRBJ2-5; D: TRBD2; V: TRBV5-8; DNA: TGTGCCAGCAGCGTGGGACTAGAAGAGACCCAGTACTTC; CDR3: CASSVGLEETQYF
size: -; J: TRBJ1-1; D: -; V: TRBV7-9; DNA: TGTGCCAGCAGCTTACTCGGTCCTATGAACACTGAAGCTTTCTTT; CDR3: CASSLLGPMNTEAFF
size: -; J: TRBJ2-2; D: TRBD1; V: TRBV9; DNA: TGTGCCAGCAGCCCGAGGACAGGGAACACCGGGGAGCTGTTTTTT; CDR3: CASSPRTGNTGELFF
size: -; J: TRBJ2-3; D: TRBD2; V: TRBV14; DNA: TGTGCCAGCAGCCAAAGTAGCGGGAGGGCAGATACGCAGTATTTT; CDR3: CASSQSSGRADTQYF
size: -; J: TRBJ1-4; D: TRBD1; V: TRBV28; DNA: TGTGCCAGCAGTTTTTCTAAGGGGGCGAGGTCTTACATTGAAAAACTGTTTTTT; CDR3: CASSFSKGARSYIEKLFF
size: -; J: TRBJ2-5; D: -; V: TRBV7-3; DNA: TGTGCCAGCAGCTTTACAGGAGCGGAGACCCAGTACTTC; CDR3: CASSFTGAETQYF
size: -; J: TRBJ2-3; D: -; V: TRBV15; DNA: TGTGCCACCAGCAGATTTGAAGGACAGCCAGGAGGAGATACGCAGTATTTT; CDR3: CATSRFEGQPGGDTQYF
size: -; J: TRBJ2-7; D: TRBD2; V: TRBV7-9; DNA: TGTGCCAGCAGCTTTCAGGGGACTAGCGGGACCTACGAGCAGTACTTC; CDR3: CASSFQGTSGTYEQYF
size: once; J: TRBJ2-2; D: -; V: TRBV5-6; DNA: TGTGCCAGCCGCTTGGGGCAGGGTGCCGGGGAGCTGTTTTTT; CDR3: CASRLGQGAGELFF